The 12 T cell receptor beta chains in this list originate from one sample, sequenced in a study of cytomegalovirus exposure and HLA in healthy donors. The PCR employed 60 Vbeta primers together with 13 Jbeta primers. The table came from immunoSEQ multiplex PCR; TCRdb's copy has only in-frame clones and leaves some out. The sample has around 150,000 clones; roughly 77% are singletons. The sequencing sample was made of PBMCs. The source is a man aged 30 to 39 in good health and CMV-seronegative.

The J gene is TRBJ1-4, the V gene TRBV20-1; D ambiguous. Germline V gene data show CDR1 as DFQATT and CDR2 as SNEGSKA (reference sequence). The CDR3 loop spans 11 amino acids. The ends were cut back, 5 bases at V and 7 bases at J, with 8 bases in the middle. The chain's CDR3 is CSARGVEKLFF. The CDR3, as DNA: TGCAGTGCTCGCGGGGTTGAAAAACTGTTTTTT.

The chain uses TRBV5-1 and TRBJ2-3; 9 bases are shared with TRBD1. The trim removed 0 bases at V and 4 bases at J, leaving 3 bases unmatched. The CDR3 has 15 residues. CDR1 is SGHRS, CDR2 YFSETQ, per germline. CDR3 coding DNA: TGCGCCAGCAGCTTGGCGGGGACAGGGTCAGATACGCAGTATTTT. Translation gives CASSLAGTGSDTQYF.

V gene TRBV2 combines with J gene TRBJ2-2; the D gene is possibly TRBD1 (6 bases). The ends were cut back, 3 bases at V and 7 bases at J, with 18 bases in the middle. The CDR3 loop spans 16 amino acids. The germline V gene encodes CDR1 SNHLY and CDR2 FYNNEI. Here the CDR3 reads CASSEQPSWGLGELFF. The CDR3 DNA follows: TGTGCCAGCAGTGAGCAGCCCTCGTGGGGGCTCGGGGAGCTGTTTTTT.

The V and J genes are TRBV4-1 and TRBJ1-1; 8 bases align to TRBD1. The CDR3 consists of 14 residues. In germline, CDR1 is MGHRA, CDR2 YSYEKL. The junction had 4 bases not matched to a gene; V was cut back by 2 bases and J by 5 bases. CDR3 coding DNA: TGCGCCAGCAGCCAACAGGGGGCGCGGACTGAAGCTTTCTTT. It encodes CASSQQGARTEAFF.

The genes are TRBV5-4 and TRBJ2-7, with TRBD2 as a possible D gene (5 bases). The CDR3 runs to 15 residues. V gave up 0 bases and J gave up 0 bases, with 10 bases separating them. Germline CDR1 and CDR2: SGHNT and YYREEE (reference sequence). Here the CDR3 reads CASSLGAGSSYEQYF. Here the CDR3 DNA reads TGTGCCAGCAGCTTGGGGGCTGGGAGCTCCTACGAGCAGTACTTC.

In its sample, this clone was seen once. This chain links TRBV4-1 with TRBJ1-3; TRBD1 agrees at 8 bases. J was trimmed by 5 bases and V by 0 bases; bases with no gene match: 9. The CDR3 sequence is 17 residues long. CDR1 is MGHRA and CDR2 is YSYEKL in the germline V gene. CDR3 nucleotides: TGCGCCAGCAGCCAAGACCCGACAGGGGAGCTGAGAAACACCATATATTTT. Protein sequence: CASSQDPTGELRNTIYF.

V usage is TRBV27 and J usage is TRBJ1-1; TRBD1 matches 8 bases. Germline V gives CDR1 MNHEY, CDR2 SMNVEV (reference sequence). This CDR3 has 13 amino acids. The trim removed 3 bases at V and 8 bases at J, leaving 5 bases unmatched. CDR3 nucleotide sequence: TGTGCCAGCAGTTTGACAGGGGCAATGGAAGCTTTCTTT. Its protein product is CASSLTGAMEAFF.

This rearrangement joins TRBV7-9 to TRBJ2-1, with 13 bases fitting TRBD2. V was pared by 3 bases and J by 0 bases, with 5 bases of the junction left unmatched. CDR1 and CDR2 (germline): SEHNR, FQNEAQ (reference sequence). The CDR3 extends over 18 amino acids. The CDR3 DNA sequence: TGTGCCAGCAGCTTCCCGGGACTAGCGGGGAGCTCCTACAATGAGCAGTTCTTC. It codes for CASSFPGLAGSSYNEQFF.

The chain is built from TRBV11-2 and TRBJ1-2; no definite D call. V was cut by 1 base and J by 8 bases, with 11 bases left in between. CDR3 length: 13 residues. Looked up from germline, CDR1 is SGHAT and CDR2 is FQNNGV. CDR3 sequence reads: CASSLVGGRGYTF. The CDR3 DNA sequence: TGTGCCAGCAGCTTAGTGGGAGGGAGAGGCTACACCTTC.

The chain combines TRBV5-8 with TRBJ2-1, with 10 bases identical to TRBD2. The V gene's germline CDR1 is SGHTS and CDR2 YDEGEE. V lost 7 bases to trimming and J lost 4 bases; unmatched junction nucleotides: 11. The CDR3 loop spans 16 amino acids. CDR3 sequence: CASDPLQRGGYNEQFF. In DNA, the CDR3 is TGTGCCAGCGACCCTCTTCAGCGGGGGGGGTACAATGAGCAGTTCTTC.

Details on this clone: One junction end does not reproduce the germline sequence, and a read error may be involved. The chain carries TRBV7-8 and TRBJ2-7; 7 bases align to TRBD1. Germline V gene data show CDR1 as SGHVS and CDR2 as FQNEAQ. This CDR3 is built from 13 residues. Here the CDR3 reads CVSTGTATYEQYF. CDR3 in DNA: TGCGTATCTACCGGGACAGCAACCTACGAGCAGTACTTC.

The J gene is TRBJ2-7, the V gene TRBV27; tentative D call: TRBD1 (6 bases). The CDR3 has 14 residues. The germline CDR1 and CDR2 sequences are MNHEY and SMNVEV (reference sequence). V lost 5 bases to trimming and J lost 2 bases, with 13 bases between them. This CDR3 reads CASSVHRETYEQYF. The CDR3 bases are TGTGCCAGCAGTGTCCACAGGGAAACCTACGAGCAGTACTTC.